This T cell receptor (beta chain) was captured by sequencing in a study of response to subunit inactivated influenza vaccine. Study-level results: Researchers suggested that each seasonal influenza vaccination recruits few new T cells.

MiXCR, run by TCRdb on the RT-PCR reads, gives a single entry per CDR3 protein. The profile shows over 800,000 distinct CDR3 sequences, 21% of them singletons. This clonotype was counted a few times. Its cognate antigen is unknown. CDR1 and CDR2 from the germline V gene are SGHKS and YYEKEE (reference sequence). This CDR3 is built from 15 residues. Trimming stripped 4 bases from V and 0 bases from J, with 14 bases between. The starting material was PBMCs from blood, obtained roughly 5 days after vaccination. This TCR came from a man aged 50 to 60 who received an inactivated influenza vaccine. This chain connects TRBV5-5 to TRBJ2-7; unclear D gene. CDR3 residues: CASSTSRALSYEQYF. The CDR3 DNA sequence: TGTGCCAGCAGCACATCCCGGGCCCTCTCCTACGAGCAGTACTTC.